This T cell receptor beta chain was retrieved from a study of T cells expressing NK-cell markers. Points from the study as a whole: These clonotypes, the leaders elsewhere, also led the CD3+CD56-NKG2C+ fraction in a few donors. Expanded clones of NKG2C+ T cells had an unclear HCMV specificity.

As for this clonotype: Its antigen is as yet unknown.

For TCR beta, cDNA was produced by 5'RACE template switching with UMIs. Reprocessing the 5' RACE reads, TCRdb reports a single entry for every CDR3 protein and omits DNA. The sample table includes 350,000 to 400,000 distinct CDR3 sequences. The CDR3 totals 15 residues. CDR1 is SNHLY, CDR2 FYNNEI, per germline. This TCR derives from a woman in her forties or fifties in good health. The genes are TRBV2 and TRBJ2-1; no DNA is available, so the TRBD2 call from TCRdb remains unchecked. The specimen sequenced was blood T cells: a sorted CD56 or NKG2C T cell subset, CD4+ or CD8+ T cells, or bulk PBMC T cells (not recorded which). CDR3 sequence: CASSPPAGVDNEQFF.